This TCR beta chain stems from a study of blood T cell repertoires in COVID-19. Study details: Collection of acute and convalescent COVID-19 samples took place in the United States, Italy and Spain.

The CDR3 runs to 16 residues. With V trimmed by 5 bases and J by 7 bases, 13 bases remained unmatched. Germline lookup yields CDR1 MNHNY and CDR2 SVGAGI (reference sequence). Here immunoSEQ multiplex PCR was the method, and the copy in TCRdb shows in-frame clones only, minus some. The data show around 250,000 clones, 80% to 85% seen once. This clone is a singleton in its sample. Source material: peripheral blood. This TCR was recovered from a woman in her late teens or twenties with acute or convalescent COVID-19. This chain uses TRBV6-6 with TRBJ2-1, with TRBD2 identical over 8 bases. Here the CDR3 DNA reads TGTGCCAGCAGTACCCCAAGCGGGAGTCTTTCGAATGAGCAGTTCTTC. This codes for CASSTPSGSLSNEQFF.